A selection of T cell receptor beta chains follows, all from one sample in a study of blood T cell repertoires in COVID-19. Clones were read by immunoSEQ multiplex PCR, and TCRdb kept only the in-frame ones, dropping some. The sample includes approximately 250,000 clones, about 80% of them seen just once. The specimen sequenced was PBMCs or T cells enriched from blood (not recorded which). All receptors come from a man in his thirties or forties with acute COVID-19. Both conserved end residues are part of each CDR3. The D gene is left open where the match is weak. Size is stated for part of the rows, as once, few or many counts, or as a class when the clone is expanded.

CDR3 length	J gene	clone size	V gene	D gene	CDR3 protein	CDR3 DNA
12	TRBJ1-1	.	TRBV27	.	CASRSTGTEAFF	TGTGCCAGCAGGAGTACGGGAACTGAAGCTTTCTTT
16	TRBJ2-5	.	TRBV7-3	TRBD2	CASSNNGAGVGETQYF	TGTGCCAGCAGCAATAATGGTGCGGGAGTGGGGGAGACCCAGTACTTC
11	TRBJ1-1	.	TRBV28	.	CASGREAEAFF	TGTGCCAGCGGCAGGGAGGCTGAAGCTTTCTTT
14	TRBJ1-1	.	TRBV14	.	CASSQVFGGTEAFF	TGTGCCAGCAGCCAAGTGTTCGGGGGCACTGAAGCTTTCTTT
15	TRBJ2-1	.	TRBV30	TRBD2	CAWSVISGSYNEQFF	TGTGCCTGGAGTGTAATCAGCGGGAGCTACAATGAGCAGTTCTTC
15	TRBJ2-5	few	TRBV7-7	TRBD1	CASRPGTGGGETQYF	TGTGCCAGCAGACCCGGGACAGGGGGTGGAGAGACCCAGTACTTC
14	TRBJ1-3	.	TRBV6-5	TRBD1	CASGPRQGANTIYF	TGTGCCAGCGGCCCGAGACAGGGGGCGAACACCATATATTTT
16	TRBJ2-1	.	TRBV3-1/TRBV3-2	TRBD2	CASSSRTSGNNNEQFF	TGTGCCAGCAGCTCACGGACTAGCGGAAACAACAATGAGCAGTTCTTC
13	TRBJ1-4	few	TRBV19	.	CASSYRASEKLFF	TGTGCCAGTAGCTACCGGGCTAGCGAAAAACTGTTTTTT
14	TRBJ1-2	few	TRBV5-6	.	CASSTVRRVYGYTF	TGTGCCAGCAGCACGGTTCGCAGGGTCTATGGCTACACCTTC
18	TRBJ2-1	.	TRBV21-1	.	CASSKGGTGETSFNEQFF	TGTGCCAGCAGCAAAGGAGGAACAGGGGAAACTAGCTTCAATGAGCAGTTCTTC
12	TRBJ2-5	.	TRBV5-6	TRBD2	CASSLGGRAQYF	TGTGCCAGCAGCTTGGGAGGGAGGGCCCAGTACTTC
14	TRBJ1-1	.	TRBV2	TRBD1	CASSWGQLNTEAFF	TGTGCCAGCAGTTGGGGACAGCTGAACACTGAAGCTTTCTTT
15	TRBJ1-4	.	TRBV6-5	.	CATSTTGNRNEKLFF	TGTGCCACCTCCACTACAGGGAACAGGAATGAAAAACTGTTTTTT